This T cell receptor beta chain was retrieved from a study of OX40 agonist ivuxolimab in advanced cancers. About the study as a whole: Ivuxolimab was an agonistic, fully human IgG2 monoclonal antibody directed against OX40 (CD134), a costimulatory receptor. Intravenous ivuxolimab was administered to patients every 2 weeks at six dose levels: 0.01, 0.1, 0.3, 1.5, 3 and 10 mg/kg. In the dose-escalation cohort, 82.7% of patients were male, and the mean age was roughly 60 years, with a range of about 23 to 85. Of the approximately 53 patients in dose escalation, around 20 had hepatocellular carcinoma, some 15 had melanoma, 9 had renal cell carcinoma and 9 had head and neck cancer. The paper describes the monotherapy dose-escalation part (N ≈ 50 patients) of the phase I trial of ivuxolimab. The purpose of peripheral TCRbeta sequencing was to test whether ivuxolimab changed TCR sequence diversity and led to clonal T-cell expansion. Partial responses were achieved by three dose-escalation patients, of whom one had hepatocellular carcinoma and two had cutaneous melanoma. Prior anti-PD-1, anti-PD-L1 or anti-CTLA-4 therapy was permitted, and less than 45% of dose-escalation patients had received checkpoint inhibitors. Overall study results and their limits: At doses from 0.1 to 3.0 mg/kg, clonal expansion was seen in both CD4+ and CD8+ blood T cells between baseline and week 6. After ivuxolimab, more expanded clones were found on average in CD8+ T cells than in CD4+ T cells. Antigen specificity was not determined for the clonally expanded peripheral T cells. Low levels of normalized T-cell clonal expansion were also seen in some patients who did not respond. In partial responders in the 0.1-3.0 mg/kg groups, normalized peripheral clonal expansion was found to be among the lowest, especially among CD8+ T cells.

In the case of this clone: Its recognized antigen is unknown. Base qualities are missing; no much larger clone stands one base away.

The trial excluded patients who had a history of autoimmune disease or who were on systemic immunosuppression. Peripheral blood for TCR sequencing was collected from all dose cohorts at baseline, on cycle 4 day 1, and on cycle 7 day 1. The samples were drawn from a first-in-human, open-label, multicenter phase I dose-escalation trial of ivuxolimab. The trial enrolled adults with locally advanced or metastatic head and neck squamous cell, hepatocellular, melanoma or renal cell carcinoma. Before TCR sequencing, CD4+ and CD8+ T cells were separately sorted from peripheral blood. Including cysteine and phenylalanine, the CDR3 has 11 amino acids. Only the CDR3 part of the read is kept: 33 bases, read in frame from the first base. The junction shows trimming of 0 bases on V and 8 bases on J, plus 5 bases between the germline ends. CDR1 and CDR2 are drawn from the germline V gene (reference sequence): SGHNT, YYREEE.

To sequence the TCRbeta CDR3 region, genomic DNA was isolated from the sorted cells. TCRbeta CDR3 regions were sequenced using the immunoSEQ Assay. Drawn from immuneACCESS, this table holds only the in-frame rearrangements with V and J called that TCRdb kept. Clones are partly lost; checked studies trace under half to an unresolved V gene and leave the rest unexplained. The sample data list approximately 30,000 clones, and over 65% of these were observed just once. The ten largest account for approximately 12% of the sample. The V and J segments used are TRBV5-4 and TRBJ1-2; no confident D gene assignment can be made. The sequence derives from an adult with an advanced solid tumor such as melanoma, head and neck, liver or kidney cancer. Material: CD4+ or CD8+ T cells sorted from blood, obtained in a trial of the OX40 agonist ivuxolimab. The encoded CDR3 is CASSLDHGYTF. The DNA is TGTGCCAGCAGCTTGGATCACGGCTACACCTTC.